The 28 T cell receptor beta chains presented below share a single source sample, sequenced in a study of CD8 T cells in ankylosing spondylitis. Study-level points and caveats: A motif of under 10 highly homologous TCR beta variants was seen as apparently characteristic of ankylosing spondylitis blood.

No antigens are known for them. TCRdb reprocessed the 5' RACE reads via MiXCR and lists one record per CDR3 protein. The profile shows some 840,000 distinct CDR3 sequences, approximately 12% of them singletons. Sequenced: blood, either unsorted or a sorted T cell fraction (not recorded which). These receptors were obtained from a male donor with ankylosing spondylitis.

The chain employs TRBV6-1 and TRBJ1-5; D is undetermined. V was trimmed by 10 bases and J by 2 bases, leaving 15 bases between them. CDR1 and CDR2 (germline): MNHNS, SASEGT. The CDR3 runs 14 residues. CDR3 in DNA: TGTGCCACCTCACGCCCATCTCGCAATCAGCCCCAGCATTTT. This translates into CATSRPSRNQPQHF.

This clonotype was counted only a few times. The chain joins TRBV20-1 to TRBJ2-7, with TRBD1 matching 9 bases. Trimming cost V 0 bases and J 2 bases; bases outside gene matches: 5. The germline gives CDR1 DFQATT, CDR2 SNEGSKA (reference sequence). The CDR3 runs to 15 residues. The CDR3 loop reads CSARDPRDRAYEQYF. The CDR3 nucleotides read TGCAGTGCTAGAGACCCCCGGGACAGGGCCTACGAGCAGTACTTC.

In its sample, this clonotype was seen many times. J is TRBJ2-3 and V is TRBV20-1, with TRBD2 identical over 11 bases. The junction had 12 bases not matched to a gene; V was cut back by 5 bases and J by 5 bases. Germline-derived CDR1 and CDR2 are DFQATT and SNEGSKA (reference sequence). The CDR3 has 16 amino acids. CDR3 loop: CSAPRLAGFGGDTQYF. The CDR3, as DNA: TGCAGTGCTCCAAGACTAGCGGGGTTTGGGGGAGATACGCAGTATTTT.

The CDR3 spells CASSLEPAGSEQFF. The CDR3 DNA is TGCGCCAGCAGCTTGGAACCAGCGGGGAGCGAGCAGTTCTTC. V gene TRBV5-1 combines with J gene TRBJ2-1; 7 bases map to TRBD2. The J segment lost 10 bases and the V segment lost 0 bases, leaving 7 bases of the junction unmatched. Germline assignment: CDR1 SGHRS and CDR2 YFSETQ. The CDR3 totals 14 residues.

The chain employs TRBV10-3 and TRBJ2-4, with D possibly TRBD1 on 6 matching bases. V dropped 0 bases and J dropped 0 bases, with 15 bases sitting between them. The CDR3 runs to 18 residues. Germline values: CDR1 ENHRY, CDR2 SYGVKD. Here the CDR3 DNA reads TGTGCCATCAGTGAGTCAGCTGGGACATCCTTAGCCAAAAACATTCAGTACTTC. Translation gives CAISESAGTSLAKNIQYF.

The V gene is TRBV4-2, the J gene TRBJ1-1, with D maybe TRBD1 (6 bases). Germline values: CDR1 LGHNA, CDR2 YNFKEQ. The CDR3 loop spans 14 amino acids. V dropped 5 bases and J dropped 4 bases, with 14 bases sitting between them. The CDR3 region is CASSSVGGVTEAFF. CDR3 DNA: TGTGCCAGCAGCTCAGTGGGGGGCGTCACTGAAGCTTTCTTT.

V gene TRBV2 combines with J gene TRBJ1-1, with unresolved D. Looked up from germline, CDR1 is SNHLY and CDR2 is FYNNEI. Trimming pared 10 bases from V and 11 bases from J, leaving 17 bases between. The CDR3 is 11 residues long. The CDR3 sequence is CATLGPMQAFF. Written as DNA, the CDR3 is TGTGCCACACTAGGCCCCATGCAGGCTTTCTTT. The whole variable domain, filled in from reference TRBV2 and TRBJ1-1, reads EPEVTQTPSHQVTQMGQEVILRCVPISNHLYFYWYRQILGQKVEFLVSFYNNEISEKSEIFDDQFSVERPDGSNFTLKIRSTKLEDSAMYFCATLGPMQAFFGQGTRLTVV.

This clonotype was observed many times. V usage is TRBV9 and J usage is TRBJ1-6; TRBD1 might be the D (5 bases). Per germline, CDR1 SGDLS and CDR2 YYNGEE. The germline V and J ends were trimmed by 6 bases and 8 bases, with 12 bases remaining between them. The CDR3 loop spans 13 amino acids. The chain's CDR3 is CASTGGGDSPLHF. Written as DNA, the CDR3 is TGTGCCAGCACCGGGGGAGGTGATTCACCCCTCCACTTT.

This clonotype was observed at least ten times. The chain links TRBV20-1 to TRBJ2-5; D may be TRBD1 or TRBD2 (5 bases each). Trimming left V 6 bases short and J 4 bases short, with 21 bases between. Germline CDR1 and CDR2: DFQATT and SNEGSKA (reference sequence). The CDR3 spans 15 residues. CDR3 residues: CSALSEPGRGETQYF. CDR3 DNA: TGCAGTGCCTTATCAGAACCGGGACGCGGAGAGACCCAGTACTTC.

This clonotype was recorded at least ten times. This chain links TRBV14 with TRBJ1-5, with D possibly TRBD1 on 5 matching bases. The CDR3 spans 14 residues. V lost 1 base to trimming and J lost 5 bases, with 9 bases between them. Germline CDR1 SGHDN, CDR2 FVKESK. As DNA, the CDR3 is TGTGCCAGCAGCCAAGGGGGCTCTTATCAGCCCCAGCATTTT. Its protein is CASSQGGSYQPQHF.

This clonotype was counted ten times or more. The CDR3 nucleotides are TGCAGCTGCAGGCCTACTAGCAGTGAGCAGTTCTTC. Its translation is CSCRPTSSEQFF. The rearrangement links TRBV29-1 to TRBJ2-1; maybe TRBD2 (6 bases). The CDR3 spans 12 residues. Germline V CDR1 and CDR2: SQVTM, ANQGSEA. The V end was cut by 8 bases, the J end by 9 bases, with 17 bases between.

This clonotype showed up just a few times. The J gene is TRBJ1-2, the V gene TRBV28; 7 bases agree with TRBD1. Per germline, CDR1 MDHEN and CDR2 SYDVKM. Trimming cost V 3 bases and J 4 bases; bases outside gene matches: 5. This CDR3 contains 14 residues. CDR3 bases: TGTGCCAGCAGTTTCTCAGACAGGGCCTATGGCTACACCTTC. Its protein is CASSFSDRAYGYTF.

The CDR3 sequence: CASSYVQGPEKLFF. The CDR3 nucleotides read TGTGCCAGCAGTTACGTACAGGGGCCCGAAAAACTGTTTTTT. This sequence joins TRBV6-5 and TRBJ1-4, with TRBD1 matching 7 bases. With V trimmed by 2 bases and J by 8 bases, 5 bases remained unmatched. CDR3 length: 14 residues. Germline-derived CDR1 and CDR2 are MNHEY and SVGAGI.

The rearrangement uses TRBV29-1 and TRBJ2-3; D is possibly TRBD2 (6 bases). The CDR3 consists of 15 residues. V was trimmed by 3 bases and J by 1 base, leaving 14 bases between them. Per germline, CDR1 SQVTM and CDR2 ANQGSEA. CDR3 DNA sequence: TGCAGCGTTGACTCCGAGGGCGGGGGCACAGATACGCAGTATTTT. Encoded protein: CSVDSEGGGTDTQYF.

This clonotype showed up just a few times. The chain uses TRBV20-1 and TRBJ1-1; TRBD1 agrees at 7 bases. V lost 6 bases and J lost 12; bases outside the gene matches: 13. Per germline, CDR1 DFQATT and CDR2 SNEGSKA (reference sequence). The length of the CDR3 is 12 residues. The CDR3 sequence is CSAPKGDSLTFF. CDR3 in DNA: TGCAGTGCCCCCAAGGGGGACAGTTTAACTTTCTTT.

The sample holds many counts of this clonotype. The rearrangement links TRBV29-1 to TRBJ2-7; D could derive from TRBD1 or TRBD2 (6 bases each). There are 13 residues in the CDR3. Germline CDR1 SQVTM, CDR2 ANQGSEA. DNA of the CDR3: TGCAGTGCCCGGGGGCAGAGCTCCTACGAGCAGTACTTC. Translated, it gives CSARGQSSYEQYF.

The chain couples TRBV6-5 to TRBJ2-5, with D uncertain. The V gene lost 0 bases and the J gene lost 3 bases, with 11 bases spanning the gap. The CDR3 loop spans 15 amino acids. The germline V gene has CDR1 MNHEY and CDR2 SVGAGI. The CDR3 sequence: CASSYSPTLKETQYF. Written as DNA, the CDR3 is TGTGCCAGCAGTTACTCGCCGACCCTAAAAGAGACCCAGTACTTC.

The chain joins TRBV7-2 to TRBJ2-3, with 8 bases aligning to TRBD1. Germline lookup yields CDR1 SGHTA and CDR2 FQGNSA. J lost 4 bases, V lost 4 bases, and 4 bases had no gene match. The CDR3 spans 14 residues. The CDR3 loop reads CASSSETGADTQYF. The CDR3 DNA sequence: TGTGCCAGCAGCTCGGAGACAGGGGCAGATACGCAGTATTTT.

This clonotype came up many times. CDR3 sequence: CASSSPTGGNQPQHF. The DNA of the CDR3 is TGTGCCAGCAGTTCCCCGACAGGAGGGAATCAGCCCCAGCATTTT. The V call is TRBV28, the J call TRBJ1-5; TRBD1 is a possible D gene (6 bases). The CDR3 covers 15 residues. Germline values: CDR1 MDHEN, CDR2 SYDVKM. The V end was cut by 4 bases, the J end by 4 bases, with 14 bases between.

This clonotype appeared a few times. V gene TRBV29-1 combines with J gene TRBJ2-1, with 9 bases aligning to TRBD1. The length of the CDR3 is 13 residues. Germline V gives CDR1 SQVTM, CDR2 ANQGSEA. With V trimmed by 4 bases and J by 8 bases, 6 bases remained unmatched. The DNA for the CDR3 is TGCAGCGTTGGATGGACAGGGGAAGATGAGCAGTTCTTC. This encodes CSVGWTGEDEQFF.

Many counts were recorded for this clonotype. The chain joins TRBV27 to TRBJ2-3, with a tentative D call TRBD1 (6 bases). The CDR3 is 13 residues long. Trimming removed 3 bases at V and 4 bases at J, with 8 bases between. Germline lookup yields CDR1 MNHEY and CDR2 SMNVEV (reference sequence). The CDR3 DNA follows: TGTGCCAGCAGTTTTAAGGGGGCAGATACGCAGTATTTT. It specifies CASSFKGADTQYF.

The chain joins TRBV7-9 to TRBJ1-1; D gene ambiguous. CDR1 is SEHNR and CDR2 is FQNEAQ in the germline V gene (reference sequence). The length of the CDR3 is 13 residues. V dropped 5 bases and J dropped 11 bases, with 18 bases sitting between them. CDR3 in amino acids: CASSPDLTRGAFF. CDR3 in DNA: TGTGCCAGCAGCCCCGATTTAACACGAGGCGCTTTCTTT.

CDR3 in DNA: TGTGCCATCAGTGTCGGTGGAGATACTGAAGCTTTCTTT. It codes for CAISVGGDTEAFF. The V call is TRBV10-3, the J call TRBJ1-1; no firm D call. This CDR3 spans 13 amino acids. Trimming removed 4 bases from V and 5 bases from J, with 11 bases in between. The germline gives CDR1 ENHRY, CDR2 SYGVKD.

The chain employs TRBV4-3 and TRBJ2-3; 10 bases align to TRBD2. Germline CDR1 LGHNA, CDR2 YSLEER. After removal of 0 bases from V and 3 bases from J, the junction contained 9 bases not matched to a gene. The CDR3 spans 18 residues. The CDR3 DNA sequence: TGCGCCAGCAGCCAAGATTGGCTAGCGGGAGTAGGGACAGATACGCAGTATTTT. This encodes CASSQDWLAGVGTDTQYF.

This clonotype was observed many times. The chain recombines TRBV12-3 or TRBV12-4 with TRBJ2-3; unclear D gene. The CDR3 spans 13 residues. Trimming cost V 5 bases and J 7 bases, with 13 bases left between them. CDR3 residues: CASSGHQENTQYF. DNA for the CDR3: TGTGCCAGCAGTGGGCATCAGGAAAATACGCAGTATTTT.

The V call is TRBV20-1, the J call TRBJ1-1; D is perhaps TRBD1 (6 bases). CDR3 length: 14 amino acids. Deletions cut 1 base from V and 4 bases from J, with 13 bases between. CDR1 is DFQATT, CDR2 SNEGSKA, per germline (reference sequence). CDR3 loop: CSARGHREGTEAFF. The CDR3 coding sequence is TGCAGTGCTAGAGGTCACAGGGAGGGCACTGAAGCTTTCTTT.

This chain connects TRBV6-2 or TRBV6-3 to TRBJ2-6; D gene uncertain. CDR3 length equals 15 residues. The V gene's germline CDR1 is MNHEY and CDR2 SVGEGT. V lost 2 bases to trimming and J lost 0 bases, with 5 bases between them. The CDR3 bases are TGTGCCAGCAGTTACGCCCTCTCTGGGGCCAACGTCCTGACTTTC. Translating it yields CASSYALSGANVLTF.

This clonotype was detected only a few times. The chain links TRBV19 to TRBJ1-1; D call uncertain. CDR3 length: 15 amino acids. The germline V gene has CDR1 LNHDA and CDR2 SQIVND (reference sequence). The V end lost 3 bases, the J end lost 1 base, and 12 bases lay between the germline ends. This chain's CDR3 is CASSMWGNKNTEAFF. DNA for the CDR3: TGTGCCAGTAGTATGTGGGGAAACAAGAACACTGAAGCTTTCTTT.